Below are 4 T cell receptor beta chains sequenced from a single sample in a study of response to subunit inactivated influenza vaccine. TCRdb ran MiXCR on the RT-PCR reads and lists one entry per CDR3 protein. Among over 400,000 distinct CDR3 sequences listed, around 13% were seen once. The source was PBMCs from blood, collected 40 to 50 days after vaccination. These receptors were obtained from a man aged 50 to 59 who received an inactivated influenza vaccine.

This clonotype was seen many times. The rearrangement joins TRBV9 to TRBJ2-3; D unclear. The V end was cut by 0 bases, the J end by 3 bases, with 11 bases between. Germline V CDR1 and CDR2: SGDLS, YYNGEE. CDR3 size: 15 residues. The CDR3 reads CASSVGLITTDTQYF. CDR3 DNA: TGTGCCAGCAGCGTAGGGTTAATAACGACAGATACGCAGTATTTT.

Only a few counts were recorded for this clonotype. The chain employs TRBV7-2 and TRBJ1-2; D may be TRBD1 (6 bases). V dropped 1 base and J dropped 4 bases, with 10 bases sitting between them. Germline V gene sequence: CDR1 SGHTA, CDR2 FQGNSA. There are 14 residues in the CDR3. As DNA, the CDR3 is TGTGCCAGCAGCTTAGGGGGGCAGCCCTATGGCTACACCTTC. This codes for CASSLGGQPYGYTF.

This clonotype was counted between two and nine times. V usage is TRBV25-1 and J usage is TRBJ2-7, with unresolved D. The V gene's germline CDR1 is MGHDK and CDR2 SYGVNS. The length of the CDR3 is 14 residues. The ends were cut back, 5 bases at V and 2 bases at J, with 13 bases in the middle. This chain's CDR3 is CASSTLLPPYEQYF. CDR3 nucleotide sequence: TGTGCCAGCAGTACCCTCCTACCTCCCTACGAGCAGTACTTC.

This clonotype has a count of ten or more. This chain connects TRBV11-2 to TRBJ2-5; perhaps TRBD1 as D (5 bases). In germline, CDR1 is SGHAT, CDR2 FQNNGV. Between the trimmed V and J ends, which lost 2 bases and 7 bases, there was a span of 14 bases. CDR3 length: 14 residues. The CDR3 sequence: CASSLISGLGTQYF. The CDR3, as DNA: TGTGCCAGCAGCTTAATCTCAGGGTTGGGGACCCAGTACTTC.